This T cell receptor beta chain appears in the sequencing data of a study of T cells in Graves' hyperthyroidism and ophthalmopathy. Notes on the study in general: Blood also showed most of the thyroid clonotypes that were expanded above 0.001.

A NOSPECS grade of at least 4, a Clinical Activity Score of at least 3 and duration under 3 months were recorded in ophthalmopathy patients. Patients were excluded because of uncontrolled infection, other autoimmune disease, pregnancy or lactation. This clonotype was observed a few times. Its specificity is not known. Researchers took RNA transcripts and amplified the TCR beta CDR3 regions from them. The study used the HTBI primer set for a first-round RT-PCR of the TCR CDR3. From the multiplex PCR reads, TCRdb called clonotypes with MiXCR, one entry per CDR3 protein. The sample lists hundreds of thousands of distinct CDR3 sequences, 14% to 15% seen once, with about 13% in the top ten. The germline V and J ends were trimmed by 4 bases and 6 bases, with 11 bases remaining between them. The CDR3 totals 13 residues. Germline assignment: CDR1 SGHRS and CDR2 YFSETQ.

This TCR was sampled from a man aged 18 to 29 with Graves' ophthalmopathy. Material for sequencing was blood. The V and J genes are TRBV5-1 and TRBJ2-4; the D gene is possibly TRBD2 (5 bases). CDR3 region: CASSPGTSNIQYF. CDR3 in DNA: TGCGCCAGCAGCCCGGGAACCTCAAACATTCAGTACTTC.